These 8 T cell receptor beta chains share one sample of origin, sequenced in a study of blood T cell repertoires in COVID-19. Using immunoSEQ multiplex PCR, the repertoire was profiled, and TCRdb retains in-frame clones only, with some absent. The repertoire holds some 80,000 clones, with 85% to 90% as singletons. Sample: peripheral blood. Receptors were obtained from a human donor in a cohort sampled during active COVID-19.

V is TRBV19 and J is TRBJ2-3; 10 bases line up with TRBD2. The CDR3 length is 17 residues. From germline, CDR1 is LNHDA and CDR2 SQIVND (reference sequence). After removal of 5 bases from V and 3 bases from J, the junction contained 11 bases not matched to a gene. Here the CDR3 reads CASSPSGGAVWTDTQYF. The CDR3 region has the DNA TGTGCCAGTAGTCCCAGCGGGGGGGCCGTCTGGACAGATACGCAGTATTTT. The whole variable domain, filled in from reference TRBV19 and TRBJ2-3, reads DGGITQSPKYLFRKEGQNVTLSCEQNLNHDAMYWYRQDPGQGLRLIYYSQIVNDFQKGDIAEGYSVSREKKESFPLTVTSAQKNPTAFYLCASSPSGGAVWTDTQYFGPGTRLTVL.

This chain connects TRBV29-1 to TRBJ1-1; D gene ambiguous. Between the trimmed V and J ends, which lost 6 bases and 0 bases, there was a span of 11 bases. There are 13 residues in the CDR3. Germline V lookup: CDR1 SQVTM, CDR2 ANQGSEA. For the CDR3, the DNA is TGCAGCGTGGGAGGACGGCTGAACACTGAAGCTTTCTTT. Translation: CSVGGRLNTEAFF.

V gene TRBV7-9 combines with J gene TRBJ1-2, with 7 bases fitting TRBD1. Germline CDR1 reads SEHNR; CDR2 reads FQNEAQ (reference sequence). The CDR3 runs 15 residues. The V segment lost 6 bases and the J segment 1 base; nucleotides outside the gene matches: 8. The CDR3 region is CASRGKGAVNYGYTF. For the CDR3, the DNA is TGTGCCAGCAGAGGCAAGGGGGCCGTTAACTATGGCTACACCTTC.

The CDR3, as DNA: TGTGCCAGCAGTTTCACAGGGTTAACTGAAGCTTTCTTT. The encoded protein is CASSFTGLTEAFF. This sequence joins TRBV14 and TRBJ1-1; possible D gene TRBD1, 6 bases. CDR1 SGHDN and CDR2 FVKESK come from the germline V gene. The CDR3 is 13 residues long. With 6 bases removed from V and 5 bases from J, the gap between germline ends came to 13 bases.

The chain employs TRBV6-2 or TRBV6-3 and TRBJ2-3; 11 bases fit TRBD2. This CDR3 spans 15 amino acids. Germline V CDR1 and CDR2: MNHEY, SVGEGT. The junction had 12 bases not matched to a gene; V was cut back by 2 bases and J by 14 bases. CDR3 sequence: CASSYRLAGGPRWYF. CDR3 in DNA: TGTGCCAGCAGTTACAGGCTAGCGGGAGGCCCTCGGTGGTATTTT.

The chain has TRBV6-2 or TRBV6-3 and TRBJ1-6; D not resolved. Trimming removed 2 bases at V and 9 bases at J, with 8 bases between. Germline V gene sequence: CDR1 MNHEY, CDR2 SVGEGT. The length of the CDR3 is 13 residues. The CDR3 loop reads CASSYPRGSPLHF. The CDR3 DNA follows: TGTGCCAGCAGTTACCCTCGGGGTTCACCCCTCCACTTT.

The chain is built from TRBV6-5 and TRBJ1-6; D not certain. The germline V and J ends were trimmed by 0 bases and 7 bases, with 10 bases remaining between them. The CDR3 extends over 15 amino acids. Per the germline V gene, CDR1 is MNHEY and CDR2 is SVGAGI. CDR3 amino acids: CASSYSGLHNSPLHF. The CDR3 DNA follows: TGTGCCAGCAGTTACTCTGGCTTACACAATTCACCCCTCCACTTT.

The DNA for the CDR3 is TGTGCCAGCAGTTTAACAGGGAGCACAGATACGCAGTATTTT. Translation: CASSLTGSTDTQYF. The V gene is TRBV7-2, the J gene TRBJ2-3; TRBD1 might be the D (6 bases). This CDR3 contains 14 residues. V shed 6 bases and J shed 0 bases, with 10 bases lying between them. Germline loops: CDR1 SGHTA, CDR2 FQGNSA.